The 23 T cell receptor beta chains reported below all come from one sample, sequenced in a study of PD-L1 blockade in urothelial cancer. Assay used: immunoSEQ multiplex PCR; TCRdb lists only in-frame clones, some missing. Of about 45,000 clones in the sample, around 82% were seen once. Regarding time point: peripheral blood 6 weeks after treatment start. Material: PBMCs, obtained around atezolizumab (anti-PD-L1) treatment. These receptors came from a man aged 60-69 years with urothelial cancer.

This sequence joins TRBV28 and TRBJ1-4; D not resolved. Trimming cost V 6 bases and J 7 bases, with 12 bases left between them. The CDR3 runs to 13 residues. Germline CDR1 reads MDHEN; CDR2 reads SYDVKM. This CDR3 is CASSRGSFEKLFF. In DNA, the CDR3 is TGTGCCAGCAGCCGAGGGTCCTTTGAAAAACTGTTTTTT. The full variable domain, with the rest looked up from reference TRBV28 and TRBJ1-4, is DVKVTQSSRYLVKRTGEKVFLECVQDMDHENMFWYRQDPGLGLRLIYFSYDVKMKEKGDIPEGYSVSREKKERFSLILESASTNQTSMYLCASSRGSFEKLFFGSGTQLSVL.

The chain carries TRBV13 and TRBJ1-3, with D unclear. The CDR3 totals 15 residues. Trimming removed 2 bases from V and 3 bases from J, with 11 bases in between. Germline V gives CDR1 PRHDT, CDR2 FYEKMQ (reference sequence). This CDR3 reads CASSLSSGYGNTIYF. CDR3 nucleotides: TGTGCCAGCAGCTTATCGAGCGGGTATGGAAACACCATATATTTT.

The genes are TRBV5-1 and TRBJ2-5; D perhaps matches TRBD1 (6 bases). Trimming stripped 0 bases from V and 0 bases from J, with 9 bases between. This CDR3 spans 15 amino acids. CDR1 SGHRS and CDR2 YFSETQ come from the germline V gene. The CDR3 protein is CASSLGQANQETQYF. The CDR3 DNA reads TGCGCCAGCAGCTTGGGACAGGCCAACCAAGAGACCCAGTACTTC.

The chain recombines TRBV7-2 with TRBJ2-1; 16 nucleotides match TRBD2. J lost 8 bases, V lost 5 bases, and 9 bases had no gene match. This CDR3 region has 17 residues. Germline CDR1 is SGHTA and CDR2 is FQGNSA. The CDR3 bases are TGTGCCAGCAGCCTCCGGGGACTAGCGGGGGGGCGGGATGAGCAGTTCTTC. Amino acid sequence: CASSLRGLAGGRDEQFF.

The genes are TRBV10-3 and TRBJ2-7; 11 bases fit TRBD2. The ends lost 4 bases at V and 3 bases at J; junction bases unmatched: 8. The CDR3 runs to 16 residues. CDR1 is ENHRY, CDR2 SYGVKD, per germline. For the CDR3, the DNA is TGTGCCATCAGTGGAACCTCCGGGACTAGCGGCTACGAGCAGTACTTC. Translation gives CAISGTSGTSGYEQYF.

V and J are TRBV13 and TRBJ1-1, with a tentative D call TRBD1 (6 bases). The V gene's germline CDR1 is PRHDT and CDR2 FYEKMQ (reference sequence). V lost 1 base, J lost 0 bases, and 12 bases lay in between. This CDR3 has 16 residues. The CDR3 bases are TGTGCCAGCAGCTTAGCGGGGGGCGTGATGAACACTGAAGCTTTCTTT. Protein product: CASSLAGGVMNTEAFF.

The chain is built from TRBV5-1 and TRBJ2-5, with 11 bases that match TRBD1. V dropped 4 bases and J dropped 1; count of bases not matched to a gene: 3. The CDR3 has 15 residues. The germline V gene encodes CDR1 SGHRS and CDR2 YFSETQ. The CDR3 DNA reads TGCGCCAGCAGCACCGGGACAGGGGGCCAAGAGACCCAGTACTTC. This encodes CASSTGTGGQETQYF.

The V gene is TRBV7-2, the J gene TRBJ2-4, with 7 bases fitting TRBD2. Germline CDR1 and CDR2: SGHTA and FQGNSA. This CDR3 contains 15 residues. The junction had 6 bases not matched to a gene; V was cut back by 5 bases and J by 2 bases. The CDR3, as DNA: TGTGCCAGCAGCCCCGGGACTACCTCCAAAAACATTCAGTACTTC. Protein sequence: CASSPGTTSKNIQYF.

This clone has only a few counts. The chain carries TRBV7-8 and TRBJ2-2; D possibly corresponds to TRBD1 (8 bases). The CDR3 spans 16 residues. CDR1 and CDR2 (germline): SGHVS, FQNEAQ. The V end was cut by 2 bases, the J end by 6 bases, with 16 bases between. The CDR3 coding sequence is TGTGCCAGCAGCTTATCCCGGACAGGGAGGGCCGGGGAGCTGTTTTTT. Translated, it gives CASSLSRTGRAGELFF.

V and J are TRBV28 and TRBJ2-1; the D gene is possibly TRBD1 (5 bases). Germline V gene lookup returns CDR1 MDHEN and CDR2 SYDVKM. The CDR3 length is 13 residues. The V end was cut by 5 bases, the J end by 4 bases, with 9 bases between. CDR3 nucleotides: TGTGCCAGCAGTCCGCAGGGTTACAATGAGCAGTTCTTC. Translation gives CASSPQGYNEQFF. Full variable domain (outside the CDR3, taken from reference TRBV28 and TRBJ2-1): DVKVTQSSRYLVKRTGEKVFLECVQDMDHENMFWYRQDPGLGLRLIYFSYDVKMKEKGDIPEGYSVSREKKERFSLILESASTNQTSMYLCASSPQGYNEQFFGPGTRLTVL.

This clone was found many times. This chain uses TRBV6-1 with TRBJ2-7; the match to TRBD2 covers 10 bases. The germline V gene has CDR1 MNHNS and CDR2 SASEGT. This CDR3 comprises 13 residues. J gave up 7 bases and V 5 bases, and 5 bases lay outside the gene matches. The CDR3: CASSTRTSGEQYF. As DNA, the CDR3 is TGTGCCAGCAGTACCCGGACTAGCGGTGAGCAGTACTTC.

J is TRBJ2-2 and V is TRBV28; D not certain. Trimming removed 1 base from V and 6 bases from J, with 9 bases in between. The CDR3 contains 14 residues. CDR1 and CDR2 (germline): MDHEN, SYDVKM. CDR3: CASSLSPPPGELFF. As DNA, the CDR3 is TGTGCCAGCAGTTTATCTCCTCCCCCCGGGGAGCTGTTTTTT.

The CDR3 DNA reads TGTGCCAGCTTTGGCGGGGGGGGTTACAATGAGCAGTTCTTC. It specifies CASFGGGGYNEQFF. The gene calls are TRBV28 and TRBJ2-1, with 9 bases aligning to TRBD2. The V segment lost 8 bases and the J segment 4 bases; nucleotides outside the gene matches: 6. The CDR3 spans 14 residues. In germline, CDR1 is MDHEN, CDR2 SYDVKM.

V gene TRBV6-1 combines with J gene TRBJ2-7, with D possibly matching TRBD1 (5 bases). The V gene lost 6 bases and the J gene lost 2 bases, with 17 bases spanning the gap. The CDR3 sequence is 15 residues long. The germline CDR1 and CDR2 sequences are MNHNS and SASEGT. This CDR3 reads CASSLLTTVAYEQYF. The CDR3 bases are TGTGCCAGCAGCCTGTTGACGACAGTTGCCTACGAGCAGTACTTC.

The chain is built from TRBV5-8 and TRBJ1-6; D may be TRBD1 (6 bases). The germline CDR1 and CDR2 sequences are SGHTS and YDEGEE. The ends were cut back, 4 bases at V and 6 bases at J, with 17 bases in the middle. The length of the CDR3 is 16 residues. The CDR3 sequence is CASSIRDTRFNSPLHF. The CDR3 DNA reads TGTGCCAGCAGCATCCGGGACACACGTTTTAATTCACCCCTCCACTTT.

The rearrangement links TRBV7-2 to TRBJ1-2; 8 nucleotides align to TRBD1. The CDR3 runs to 15 residues. With 5 bases clipped from V and 4 bases from J, the junction kept 9 bases outside the gene matches. Germline V CDR1 and CDR2: SGHTA, FQGNSA. The CDR3 spells CASSPTGGVAYGYTF. The DNA of the CDR3 is TGTGCCAGCAGCCCAACAGGGGGTGTTGCCTATGGCTACACCTTC.

The V gene is TRBV18, the J gene TRBJ1-6; 9 bases are a match to TRBD1. CDR3 length: 14 residues. J lost 7 bases, V lost 6 bases, and 4 bases had no gene match. CDR1 and CDR2 (germline): KGHSH, LQKENI. The CDR3 loop is CASSRDRVNSPLHF. The CDR3 nucleotides are TGTGCCAGCTCCCGGGACAGGGTAAATTCACCCCTCCACTTT. The whole variable domain, remainder taken from reference TRBV18 and TRBJ1-6, is NAGVMQNPRHLVRRRGQEARLRCSPMKGHSHVYWYRQLPEEGLKFMVYLQKENIIDESGMPKERFSAEFPKEGPSILRIQQVVRGDSAAYFCASSRDRVNSPLHFGNGTRLTVT.

The chain has TRBV15 and TRBJ2-7; 11 bases line up with TRBD2. Trimming took 6 bases from V and 4 from J; bases not matched to a gene: 5. The CDR3 length is 14 residues. Germline CDR1 is LNHNV and CDR2 is YYDKDF (reference sequence). The CDR3 here is CATSPGLAEYEQYF. The CDR3 region has the DNA TGTGCCACCAGTCCGGGACTAGCGGAGTACGAGCAGTACTTC.

The V call is TRBV5-8, the J call TRBJ2-3; 7 bases align to TRBD1. Germline CDR1 is SGHTS and CDR2 is YDEGEE. Trimming cost V 4 bases and J 5 bases; bases outside gene matches: 10. CDR3 length: 15 amino acids. The CDR3 region is CASSSRQGLGDTQYF. The CDR3 DNA reads TGTGCCAGCAGCAGCCGACAGGGCCTTGGAGATACGCAGTATTTT.

Only a few counts were recorded for this clone. In nucleotides, the CDR3 is TGCGCCAGCAGCCAAGGAACTAGCCTTCAAGAGACCCAGTACTTC. Translated, it gives CASSQGTSLQETQYF. The V gene is TRBV4-3, the J gene TRBJ2-5; tentatively, D is TRBD2 (6 bases). Germline assignment: CDR1 LGHNA and CDR2 YSLEER. CDR3 length equals 15 residues. The V gene lost 1 base and the J gene lost 2 bases, with 11 bases spanning the gap.

V and J are TRBV11-3 and TRBJ2-1; maybe TRBD2 (7 bases). Germline V gene lookup returns CDR1 SGHNT and CDR2 YENEEA. The CDR3 has 15 residues. Trimming left V 3 bases short and J 1 base short, with 10 bases between. The CDR3 nucleotides are TGTGCCAGCAGCTTGGGGGGGGCATCCTACAATGAGCAGTTCTTC. Translated, it gives CASSLGGASYNEQFF.

This clone turned up a few times. The junction and the germline gene differ at one end; a read error may be behind it. The chain employs TRBV7-7 and TRBJ2-2; 10 positions agree with TRBD2. CDR1 is SSHAT, CDR2 FNYEAQ, per germline (reference sequence). This CDR3 contains 16 residues. CDR3 amino acids: CASSPRSGGAGGELFF. In DNA, the CDR3 is TGTGCTAGCAGCCCAAGGAGCGGGGGGGCCGGCGGGGAGCTGTTTTTT.

The chain links TRBV9 to TRBJ2-1; 13 bases line up with TRBD2. Looked up from germline, CDR1 is SGDLS and CDR2 is YYNGEE. The CDR3 consists of 16 residues. Losses at the gene ends were 0 bases for V and 5 bases for J; bases not matched to a gene: 2. The CDR3, as DNA: TGTGCCAGCAGCGTAGTCGGACTAGCGGGGGACAATGAGCAGTTCTTC. Protein sequence: CASSVVGLAGDNEQFF.